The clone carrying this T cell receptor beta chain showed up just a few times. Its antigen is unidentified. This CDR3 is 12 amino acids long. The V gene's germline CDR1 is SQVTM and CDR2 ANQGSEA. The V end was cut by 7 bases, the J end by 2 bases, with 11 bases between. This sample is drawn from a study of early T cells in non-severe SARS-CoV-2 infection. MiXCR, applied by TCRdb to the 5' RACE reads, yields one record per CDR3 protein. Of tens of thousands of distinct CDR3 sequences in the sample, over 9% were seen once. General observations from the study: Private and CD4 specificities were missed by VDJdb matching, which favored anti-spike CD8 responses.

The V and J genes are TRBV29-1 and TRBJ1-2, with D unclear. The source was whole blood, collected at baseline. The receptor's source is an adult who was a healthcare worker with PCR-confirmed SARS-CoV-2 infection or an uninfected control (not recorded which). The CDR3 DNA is TGCAGCGCTACCCATGGGAACTATGGCTACACCTTC. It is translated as CSATHGNYGYTF.